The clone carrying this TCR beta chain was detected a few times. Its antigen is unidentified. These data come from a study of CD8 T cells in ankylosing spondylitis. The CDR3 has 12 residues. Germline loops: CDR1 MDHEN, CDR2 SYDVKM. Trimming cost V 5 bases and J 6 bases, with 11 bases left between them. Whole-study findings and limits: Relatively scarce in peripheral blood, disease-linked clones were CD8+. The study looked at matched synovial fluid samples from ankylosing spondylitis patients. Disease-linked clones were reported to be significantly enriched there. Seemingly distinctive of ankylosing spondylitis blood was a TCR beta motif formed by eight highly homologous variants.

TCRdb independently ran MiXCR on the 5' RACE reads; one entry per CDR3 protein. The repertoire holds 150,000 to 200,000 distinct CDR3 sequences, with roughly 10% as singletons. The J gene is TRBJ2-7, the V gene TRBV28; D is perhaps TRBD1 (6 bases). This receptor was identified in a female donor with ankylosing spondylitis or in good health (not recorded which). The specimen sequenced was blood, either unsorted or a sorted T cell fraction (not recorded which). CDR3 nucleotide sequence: TGTGCCAGCAGTCCGTACAGGGTCGAGCAGTACTTC. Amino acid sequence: CASSPYRVEQYF.